A selection of T cell receptor beta chains follows, all from one sample in a study of T cell responses to AZD1222 COVID-19 vaccine. Generated by immunoSEQ multiplex PCR, the TCRdb table keeps only in-frame clones and is missing some. Found here are some 170,000 clones, 94% of them singletons; the top ten hold 5.1%. The sequencing here drew on peripheral blood, taken 28 days after the second AZD1222 dose. Source of these receptors: an adult who received the AZD1222 COVID-19 vaccine. Both conserved end residues are part of each CDR3. The order of the fields is D gene, clone size, V gene, J gene, CDR3 DNA, CDR3 protein. D genes are given only for firm matches. A clone size is listed for some rows: how often the clone was seen (once, few, many), or a class if it is expanded.

D: TRBD1; size: NA; V: TRBV5-1; J: TRBJ1-1; DNA: TGCGCCAGCAGCCTGGCAGGGGGAGGCACTGAAGCTTTCTTT; CDR3: CASSLAGGGTEAFF
D: NA; size: many; V: TRBV6-5; J: TRBJ2-1; DNA: TGTGCCAGCAGTTACTCGAGCTCTAGCTGGTATGAGCAGTTCTTC; CDR3: CASSYSSSSWYEQFF
D: TRBD1; size: NA; V: TRBV18; J: TRBJ1-4; DNA: TGTGCCAGCTCATCGGGACAGGGAGGCGAAAAACTGTTTTTT; CDR3: CASSSGQGGEKLFF
D: TRBD2; size: NA; V: TRBV9; J: TRBJ2-2; DNA: TGTGCCAGCAGCGTGGGACTAGCGGGAGGGCCGAAGGGCGGGGAGCTGTTTTTT; CDR3: CASSVGLAGGPKGGELFF
D: TRBD1; size: NA; V: TRBV6-5; J: TRBJ1-1; DNA: TGTGCCAGCATATTTTCAGGGGGAGGTGAAGCTTTCTTT; CDR3: CASIFSGGGEAFF
D: NA; size: NA; V: TRBV13; J: TRBJ1-1; DNA: TGTGCCAGCAGCTTAGAAAGGGTGGAAGCTTTCTTT; CDR3: CASSLERVEAFF
D: NA; size: NA; V: TRBV15; J: TRBJ2-1; DNA: TGTGCCACCAGCAGAGACCCTGTACGGGTATCCTACAATGAGCAGTTCTTC; CDR3: CATSRDPVRVSYNEQFF
D: NA; size: once; V: TRBV30; J: TRBJ1-1; DNA: TGTGCCTGGAGTGTACTGGTCACTGAAGCTTTCTTT; CDR3: CAWSVLVTEAFF
D: NA; size: once; V: TRBV10-2; J: TRBJ1-1; DNA: TGCGCCAGCTCCCCCCGACAGGCCCGGGGCACTGAAGCTTTCTTT; CDR3: CASSPRQARGTEAFF
D: NA; size: few; V: TRBV10-1; J: TRBJ2-7; DNA: TGCGCCAGCAGTGAGGTCCGGGATCCCGAGCAGTACTTC; CDR3: CASSEVRDPEQYF
D: NA; size: NA; V: TRBV18; J: TRBJ1-1; DNA: TGTGCCAGCTCACCGGCGGAGGGTGTGGGGAACACTGAAGCTTTCTTT; CDR3: CASSPAEGVGNTEAFF
D: NA; size: NA; V: TRBV4-1; J: TRBJ2-2; DNA: TGCGCCAGCAGCCAGCGGGAACAGACCACCGGGGAGCTGTTTTTT; CDR3: CASSQREQTTGELFF
D: NA; size: NA; V: TRBV6-2/TRBV6-3; J: TRBJ1-5; DNA: TGTGCCAGCAGTTATCAGGGTTCTATTCAGCCCCAGCATTTT; CDR3: CASSYQGSIQPQHF
D: TRBD1; size: NA; V: TRBV13; J: TRBJ2-7; DNA: TGTGCCAGCAGCCTACGACAGGGGGCCACCTACGAGCAGTACTTC; CDR3: CASSLRQGATYEQYF
D: NA; size: NA; V: TRBV2; J: TRBJ2-6; DNA: TGTGCCAGCAGGAAGGGACTTATCTCTGGGGCCAACGTCCTGACTTTC; CDR3: CASRKGLISGANVLTF
D: TRBD2; size: NA; V: TRBV27; J: TRBJ2-7; DNA: TGTGCCAGCAGACTAGCGGGAGCCTACGAGCAGTACTTC; CDR3: CASRLAGAYEQYF
D: NA; size: NA; V: TRBV27; J: TRBJ2-1; DNA: TGTGCCAGCGGCTGGCGGGCCGATGAGCAGTTCTTC; CDR3: CASGWRADEQFF
D: NA; size: NA; V: TRBV7-8; J: TRBJ2-7; DNA: TGTGCCAGCAGCTTTTTAGGATACGAGCAGTACTTC; CDR3: CASSFLGYEQYF
D: NA; size: NA; V: TRBV15; J: TRBJ2-5; DNA: TGTGCCACCAGCAGAGAACCGGGAGAAGAGACCCAGTACTTC; CDR3: CATSREPGEETQYF
D: NA; size: once; V: TRBV29-1; J: TRBJ1-2; DNA: TGCAGCGTGCTACCCGTTGGGAGTGGCTATGGCTACACCTTC; CDR3: CSVLPVGSGYGYTF
D: TRBD2; size: NA; V: TRBV6-6; J: TRBJ2-7; DNA: TGTGCCAGCAGTTCCGGGACTAGCGGGGCTAGGGAGCAGTACTTC; CDR3: CASSSGTSGAREQYF
D: NA; size: NA; V: TRBV6-2/TRBV6-3; J: TRBJ2-1; DNA: TGTGCCAGCAGTTATGGGTTTGGGGGCCGCAGCTCCTACAATGAGCAGTTCTTC; CDR3: CASSYGFGGRSSYNEQFF
D: NA; size: NA; V: TRBV9; J: TRBJ1-3; DNA: TGTGCCAGCAGCGTAGCGACAGGAGCGATTGGAAACACCATATATTTT; CDR3: CASSVATGAIGNTIYF
D: TRBD1; size: NA; V: TRBV12-5; J: TRBJ2-1; DNA: TGTGCTAGTGGTCCCGGGACAGGTTTACTTCGTGGGGGATACAATGAGCAGTTCTTC; CDR3: CASGPGTGLLRGGYNEQFF
D: TRBD2; size: NA; V: TRBV19; J: TRBJ2-5; DNA: TGTGCCAGTAGCCCGACTAGCGGGCCGTACCAAGAGACCCAGTACTTC; CDR3: CASSPTSGPYQETQYF
D: TRBD1; size: NA; V: TRBV3-1/TRBV3-2; J: TRBJ2-6; DNA: TGTGCCAGCAGCCCCCTTGGGGACAGGGCTGGGGCCAACGTCCTGACTTTC; CDR3: CASSPLGDRAGANVLTF
D: NA; size: once; V: TRBV3-1/TRBV3-2; J: TRBJ1-6; DNA: TGTGCCAGCAGCCCCCGTGGGGGTAGTGATTCACCCCTCCACTTT; CDR3: CASSPRGGSDSPLHF
D: NA; size: NA; V: TRBV28; J: TRBJ2-7; DNA: TGTGCCAGCAGTTTAAGGGGGGAGCCCAGCTCCTACGAGCAGTACTTC; CDR3: CASSLRGEPSSYEQYF
D: NA; size: once; V: TRBV4-1; J: TRBJ1-1; DNA: TGCGCCAGCAGCCAAGATCAGGATCGCACTGAAGCTTTCTTT; CDR3: CASSQDQDRTEAFF
D: NA; size: NA; V: TRBV10-3; J: TRBJ2-7; DNA: TGTGCCATCAGTAAAGACTCCGACTCCTACGAGCAGTACTTC; CDR3: CAISKDSDSYEQYF
D: NA; size: NA; V: TRBV19; J: TRBJ2-3; DNA: TGTGCCACTGGGGGGCCAGATACGCAGTATTTT; CDR3: CATGGPDTQYF
D: TRBD2; size: NA; V: TRBV7-2; J: TRBJ2-3; DNA: TGTGCCAGCAGCAGTCAAGCGGGAGTCGGCACAGATACGCAGTATTTT; CDR3: CASSSQAGVGTDTQYF
D: TRBD1; size: NA; V: TRBV4-1; J: TRBJ1-2; DNA: TGCGCCAGCAGCCTAGGGACAGGGGGAAATAAATTAACCTTC; CDR3: CASSLGTGGNKLTF
D: NA; size: NA; V: TRBV6-5; J: TRBJ1-6; DNA: TGTGCCAGCAGCAGAGGGCGTTATTCACCCCTCCACTTT; CDR3: CASSRGRYSPLHF
D: NA; size: NA; V: TRBV4-1; J: TRBJ1-1; DNA: TGCGCCAGCAGCCCCAAGGAAGGGGAGCCAATGCTGGCTTTCTTT; CDR3: CASSPKEGEPMLAFF
D: TRBD2; size: NA; V: TRBV5-4; J: TRBJ2-3; DNA: TGTGCCAGCAGCTTGGGCGGCCTAGCGGGAGGACTAAGCACAGATACGCAGTATTTT; CDR3: CASSLGGLAGGLSTDTQYF
D: NA; size: NA; V: TRBV13; J: TRBJ1-1; DNA: TGTGCCAGCAGCTGGGGCCGGGGTGTTAACACTGAAGCTTTCTTT; CDR3: CASSWGRGVNTEAFF
D: NA; size: NA; V: TRBV29-1; J: TRBJ1-1; DNA: TGCAGCGTTGTGTCGTGGGCGGAGAACACTGAAGCTTTCTTT; CDR3: CSVVSWAENTEAFF
D: NA; size: NA; V: TRBV5-1; J: TRBJ1-5; DNA: TGCGCCAGCAGCCAAGGACAGCCGGGGGTGCCCCAGCATTTT; CDR3: CASSQGQPGVPQHF
D: TRBD1; size: NA; V: TRBV19; J: TRBJ2-7; DNA: TGTGCCAGTAACCCGGGACAGGGCTCCTACGAGCAGTACTTC; CDR3: CASNPGQGSYEQYF